Below, 25 T cell receptor beta chains from the same sample are listed, as sequenced in a study of CD8 T cells in ankylosing spondylitis. MiXCR, applied by TCRdb to the 5' RACE reads, yields one record per CDR3 protein. The sample lists around 28,000 distinct CDR3 sequences; 30% were seen once. The sequenced sample was synovial fluid, either unsorted or a sorted T cell fraction (not recorded which). These receptor sequences come from a male donor with ankylosing spondylitis.

This chain links TRBV2 with TRBJ2-5, with TRBD2 matching over 10 bases. J gave up 4 bases and V 6 bases, and 8 bases lay outside the gene matches. There are 15 residues in the CDR3. Germline CDR1 reads SNHLY; CDR2 reads FYNNEI. CDR3 sequence reads: CASRQSGRAGETQYF. The CDR3 DNA sequence: TGTGCCAGCAGACAAAGCGGGAGGGCCGGAGAGACCCAGTACTTC. The variable domain in full, with the rest retrieved from reference TRBV2 and TRBJ2-5, is EPEVTQTPSHQVTQMGQEVILRCVPISNHLYFYWYRQILGQKVEFLVSFYNNEISEKSEIFDDQFSVERPDGSNFTLKIRSTKLEDSAMYFCASRQSGRAGETQYFGPGTRLLVL.

The chain recombines TRBV5-3 with TRBJ2-1, with D perhaps TRBD1 (6 bases). TRBV5-3 is sorted into the ORF group, with uncertain function. The CDR3 is 11 amino acids. The V end lost 7 bases, the J end lost 8 bases, and 10 bases lay between the germline ends. The CDR3 region is CARSWGHEQFF. CDR3 in DNA: TGTGCCAGATCTTGGGGGCATGAGCAGTTCTTC.

This clonotype is categorized as medium-sized. This chain connects TRBV5-1 to TRBJ2-2, with D unclear. The CDR3 length is 12 residues. Trimming stripped 3 bases from V and 4 bases from J, with 4 bases between. Germline V gene lookup returns CDR1 SGHRS and CDR2 YFSETQ. The CDR3 here is CASSSTTGELFF. The CDR3 DNA sequence: TGCGCCAGCAGCTCGACCACCGGGGAGCTGTTTTTT.

This CDR3 is CASSVDGGNTIYF. The CDR3 DNA follows: TGTGCCAGCAGCGTAGACGGTGGAAACACCATATATTTT. The V gene is TRBV9, the J gene TRBJ1-3; D not resolved. Germline V gene data show CDR1 as SGDLS and CDR2 as YYNGEE. V gave up 0 bases and J gave up 3 bases, with 4 bases separating them. The CDR3 loop spans 13 amino acids.

This clonotype was observed a few times. The V and J genes are TRBV7-9 and TRBJ2-5, with D hard to call. CDR1 is SEHNR and CDR2 is FQNEAQ in the germline V gene (reference sequence). The CDR3 totals 13 residues. Trimming left V 4 bases short and J 5 bases short, with 11 bases between. The CDR3 region is CASSSPGLETQYF. The CDR3 DNA follows: TGTGCCAGCAGCTCCCCCGGGCTGGAGACCCAGTACTTC.

This clonotype was detected ten times or more. The gene calls are TRBV20-1 and TRBJ1-2; 9 positions agree with TRBD1. The germline gives CDR1 DFQATT, CDR2 SNEGSKA (reference sequence). This CDR3 region has 13 residues. Unmatched junction bases numbered 8, after V lost 5 bases and J lost 7 bases. The CDR3: CSAHTGGGGGYTF. The CDR3 DNA reads TGCAGTGCTCATACAGGGGGCGGCGGTGGCTACACCTTC.

Turning to this clonotype: One base away lies a much larger clone, so this may be a sequencing read error. This chain connects TRBV24-1 to TRBJ2-1, with D possibly TRBD1 on 6 matching bases. Germline CDR1 is KGHDR and CDR2 is SFDVKD. There are 14 residues in the CDR3. In DNA form, the CDR3 reads TGTACCAGTGATTTGGACAGCTCCTACAATGAGCAGTTCTTC. Translating it yields CTSDLDSSYNEQFF.

This chain links TRBV7-9 with TRBJ1-2, with a tentative D call TRBD1 (6 bases). This CDR3 is built from 14 residues. Per germline, CDR1 SEHNR and CDR2 FQNEAQ (reference sequence). V was shortened by 10 bases and J by 5 bases, with 20 bases between the two germline ends. CDR3 in amino acids: CAIDGTGNRYGYTF. The CDR3 DNA is TGTGCCATCGACGGTACAGGGAATCGTTATGGCTACACCTTC.

The rearrangement links TRBV11-1 to TRBJ2-3; 9 bases are shared with TRBD1. The CDR3 runs 18 residues. The ends lost 5 bases at V and 7 bases at J; junction bases unmatched: 19. CDR1 SGHAT and CDR2 FQDESV come from the germline V gene (reference sequence). The CDR3 is CASSPSQPGQGISYTQYF. For the CDR3, the DNA is TGTGCCAGCAGCCCTTCCCAACCGGGACAGGGAATCTCATATACGCAGTATTTT.

This clonotype was detected only a few times. The chain recombines TRBV15 with TRBJ1-2; 8 nucleotides align to TRBD1. Germline V gene data show CDR1 as LNHNV and CDR2 as YYDKDF (reference sequence). This CDR3 has 14 amino acids. The V gene end was trimmed by 0 bases and the J gene end by 5 bases; junction bases not matched to a gene: 2. CDR3 bases: TGTGCCACCAGCAGAGACCAGGGGGCTTATGGCTACACCTTC. It translates to CATSRDQGAYGYTF.

V is TRBV12-3 or TRBV12-4 and J is TRBJ1-1; D uncertain. Trimming shortened V by 6 bases and J by 1 base, and 9 bases separated the two germline ends. This CDR3 region has 13 residues. CDR3 protein: CASRSGANTEAFF. CDR3 DNA: TGTGCCAGCAGATCGGGAGCGAACACTGAAGCTTTCTTT.

This clonotype appeared many times. The rearrangement joins TRBV7-8 to TRBJ2-3; 10 nucleotides agree with TRBD2. This CDR3 comprises 15 residues. V was clipped by 5 bases and J by 2 bases; unmatched bases: 4. The V gene's germline CDR1 is SGHVS and CDR2 FQNEAQ. The CDR3 DNA follows: TGTGCCAGCAGCCTAACTAGCGGGGACACAGATACGCAGTATTTT. Translated, it gives CASSLTSGDTDTQYF.

This clonotype was seen more than once but under ten times. The V gene is TRBV10-3, the J gene TRBJ2-7; 7 bases agree with TRBD1. Losses at the gene ends were 6 bases for V and 0 bases for J; bases not matched to a gene: 2. This CDR3 is 13 amino acids long. CDR1 is ENHRY, CDR2 SYGVKD, per germline. CDR3 loop: CAISTGDSYEQYF. The CDR3 coding sequence is TGTGCCATCAGCACAGGGGACTCCTACGAGCAGTACTTC.

The chain carries TRBV19 and TRBJ1-1; D not resolved. The CDR3 is made up of 14 amino acids. Per the germline V gene, CDR1 is LNHDA and CDR2 is SQIVND (reference sequence). V was cut by 6 bases and J by 7 bases, with 18 bases left in between. CDR3 protein: CASSQPRASIEAFF. The CDR3 DNA reads as TGTGCCAGTAGCCAGCCCCGTGCCAGCATTGAAGCTTTCTTT.

This clonotype was seen once. The chain links TRBV11-2 to TRBJ2-3; D is unresolved. The germline gives CDR1 SGHAT, CDR2 FQNNGV. The CDR3 is 14 amino acids. V was shortened by 2 bases and J by 1 base, with 7 bases between the two germline ends. The CDR3, as DNA: TGTGCCAGCAGCTTATTTGTGCGCACAGATACGCAGTATTTT. Protein product: CASSLFVRTDTQYF. The full variable domain, with the rest looked up from reference TRBV11-2 and TRBJ2-3, is EAGVAQSPRYKIIEKRQSVAFWCNPISGHATLYWYQQILGQGPKLLIQFQNNGVVDDSQLPKDRFSAERLKGVDSTLKIQPAKLEDSAVYLCASSLFVRTDTQYFGPGTRLTVL.

This clonotype was seen more than once but under ten times. V and J are TRBV3-1 and TRBJ1-5; D is unresolved. From germline, CDR1 is LGHDT and CDR2 YNNKEL (reference sequence). There are 15 residues in the CDR3. With 0 bases removed from V and 0 bases from J, the gap between germline ends came to 6 bases. In DNA form, the CDR3 reads TGTGCCAGCAGCCAAGATCCTCATAGCAATCAGCCCCAGCATTTT. Its translation is CASSQDPHSNQPQHF.

The chain has TRBV6-1 and TRBJ2-4; D is unresolved. The V and J ends lost 3 bases and 5 bases respectively, with 8 bases between them. CDR1 is MNHNS, CDR2 SASEGT, per germline. The CDR3 consists of 13 residues. The chain's CDR3 is CASSDEAQNIQYF. The CDR3 bases are TGTGCCAGCAGTGATGAGGCCCAAAACATTCAGTACTTC.

CDR3 in amino acids: CASSLGSDRNTEAFF. As DNA, the CDR3 is TGCGCCAGCAGCTTGGGGAGCGACAGGAACACTGAAGCTTTCTTT. This chain links TRBV5-1 with TRBJ1-1; perhaps TRBD1 as D (5 bases). CDR3 length equals 15 residues. The ends were cut back, 0 bases at V and 1 base at J, with 10 bases in the middle. CDR1 is SGHRS and CDR2 is YFSETQ in the germline V gene.

V usage is TRBV5-8 and J usage is TRBJ2-3; D perhaps matches TRBD1 (5 bases). The germline V gene encodes CDR1 SGHTS and CDR2 YDEGEE. The CDR3 is made up of 13 amino acids. The ends were cut back, 1 base at V and 6 bases at J, with 9 bases in the middle. CDR3 loop: CASSLQGSDTQYF. The CDR3 DNA follows: TGTGCCAGCAGCTTGCAGGGCTCGGATACGCAGTATTTT.

The chain links TRBV7-9 to TRBJ1-4; D is unresolved. The CDR3 consists of 14 residues. V shed 8 bases and J shed 1 base, with 11 bases lying between them. Germline CDR1 SEHNR, CDR2 FQNEAQ (reference sequence). The CDR3 sequence: CASARGVTNEKLFF. The CDR3 DNA sequence: TGTGCCAGCGCCCGTGGAGTAACTAATGAAAAACTGTTTTTT.

J is TRBJ1-5 and V is TRBV27, with D unclear. The CDR3 consists of 14 residues. Germline loops: CDR1 MNHEY, CDR2 SMNVEV (reference sequence). V gave up 4 bases and J gave up 4 bases, with 11 bases separating them. CDR3 sequence: CASSSSIRNQPQHF. The CDR3 nucleotides are TGTGCCAGCAGTTCCTCGATTAGGAATCAGCCCCAGCATTTT.

The chain joins TRBV29-1 to TRBJ2-7; D not resolved. V was cut by 5 bases and J by 3 bases, with 11 bases left in between. The CDR3 totals 12 residues. Germline CDR1 and CDR2: SQVTM and ANQGSEA. CDR3 amino acids: CSVTVFIYEQYF. CDR3 nucleotide sequence: TGCAGCGTTACAGTTTTTATCTACGAGCAGTACTTC.

In its sample, this clonotype was seen a few times. The rearrangement uses TRBV7-9 and TRBJ2-3, with D unclear. The ends were cut back, 4 bases at V and 2 bases at J, with 13 bases in the middle. The germline CDR1 and CDR2 sequences are SEHNR and FQNEAQ (reference sequence). The CDR3 extends over 15 amino acids. The CDR3 coding sequence is TGTGCCAGCAGCTCCCCGTTCGTCGACACAGATACGCAGTATTTT. Translating gives CASSSPFVDTDTQYF. Looking up the rest from reference TRBV7-9 and TRBJ2-3 gives the full variable domain: DTGVSQNPRHKITKRGQNVTFRCDPISEHNRLYWYRQTLGQGPEFLTYFQNEAQLEKSRLLSDRFSAERPKGSFSTLEIQRTEQGDSAMYLCASSSPFVDTDTQYFGPGTRLTVL.

This clonotype has at least ten counts. The V call is TRBV10-2, the J call TRBJ1-2, with D possibly matching TRBD1 (5 bases). The V end was cut by 0 bases, the J end by 0 bases, with 11 bases between. The CDR3 length is 16 residues. Germline CDR1 and CDR2: WSHSY and SAAADI. CDR3 DNA sequence: TGCGCCAGCAGTGAGTCCCGGGGGGGGACTAACTATGGCTACACCTTC. Its protein product is CASSESRGGTNYGYTF.

This clonotype was observed a handful of times. The V gene is TRBV20-1, the J gene TRBJ1-2, with TRBD1 matching 11 bases. CDR3 length: 15 residues. CDR1 is DFQATT, CDR2 SNEGSKA, per germline (reference sequence). V lost 0 bases, J lost 5 bases, and 5 bases stayed unmatched. The CDR3 sequence: CSARDRTGGAYGYTF. The CDR3, as DNA: TGCAGTGCTAGAGACCGGACAGGGGGCGCGTATGGCTACACCTTC.